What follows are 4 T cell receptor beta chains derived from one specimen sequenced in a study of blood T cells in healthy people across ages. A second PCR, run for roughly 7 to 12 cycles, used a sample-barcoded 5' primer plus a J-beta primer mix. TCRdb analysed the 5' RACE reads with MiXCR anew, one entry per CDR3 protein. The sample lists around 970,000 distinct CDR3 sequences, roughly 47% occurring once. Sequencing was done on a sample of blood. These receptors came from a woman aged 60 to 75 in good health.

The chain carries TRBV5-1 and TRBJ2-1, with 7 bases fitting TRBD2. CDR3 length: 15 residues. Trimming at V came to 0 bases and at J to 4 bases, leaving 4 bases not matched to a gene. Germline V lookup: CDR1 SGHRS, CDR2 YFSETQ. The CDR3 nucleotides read TGCGCCAGCAGCTTGGAACTAGCGCAGTACAATGAGCAGTTCTTC. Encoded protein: CASSLELAQYNEQFF.

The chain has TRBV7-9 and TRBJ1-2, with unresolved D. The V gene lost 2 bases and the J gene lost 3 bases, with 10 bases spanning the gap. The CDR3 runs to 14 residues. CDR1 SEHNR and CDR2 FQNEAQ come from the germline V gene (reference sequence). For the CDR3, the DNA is TGTGCCAGCAGCTTATCTGGGCCATACTATGGCTACACCTTC. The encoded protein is CASSLSGPYYGYTF.

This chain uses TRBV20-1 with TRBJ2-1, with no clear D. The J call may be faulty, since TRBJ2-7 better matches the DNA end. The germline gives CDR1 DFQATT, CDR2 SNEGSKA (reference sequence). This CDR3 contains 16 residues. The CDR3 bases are TGCAGTGCTAGAGATCTAGGCCGGAGCTCCTACAATGAGCAGTACTTC. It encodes CSARDLGRSSYNEQYF.

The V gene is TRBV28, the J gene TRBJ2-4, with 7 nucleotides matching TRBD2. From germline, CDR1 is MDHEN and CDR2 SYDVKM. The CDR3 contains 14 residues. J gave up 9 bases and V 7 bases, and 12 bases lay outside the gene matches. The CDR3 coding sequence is TGTGCCAGCAATGAGTTCGGCGGGAGAGGCATTCAGTACTTC. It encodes CASNEFGGRGIQYF.